The entry below describes one T cell receptor (beta chain). Antigen: not known. This sample was taken from a study of cytomegalovirus exposure and HLA in healthy donors. Study summary: One earlier analysis, a look at 180 million or so T cells, found about 110 million unique TCR beta sequences.

V was shortened by 6 bases and J by 0 bases, with 14 bases between the two germline ends. Germline CDR1 is MNHEY and CDR2 is SMNVEV (reference sequence). This CDR3 contains 16 residues. The study, taken as a whole, reports: Analyzed later, most CMV-associated TCR beta chains appeared HLA-restricted. Cytomegalovirus-associated status was assigned to around 160 TCR beta chains.

Primers for the PCR totalled 60 Vbeta and 13 Jbeta. Here immunoSEQ multiplex PCR was the method, and the copy in TCRdb shows in-frame clones only, minus some. The specimen's table records under 95,000 clones. The TCR was taken from a man aged 18 to 29 in good health and CMV-seropositive. This chain joins TRBV27 and TRBJ2-2; maybe TRBD1 (5 bases). The sample consisted of PBMCs. The CDR3 DNA sequence: TGTGCCAGCAGCCCAGGTAGGACACCGAACACCGGGGAGCTGTTTTTT. It is translated as CASSPGRTPNTGELFF.